These T cell receptor beta chains were read from a single sample in a study of T cells in localized non-small cell lung cancer. The table came from immunoSEQ multiplex PCR; TCRdb's copy has only in-frame clones and leaves some out. The profile covers just under 35,000 clones, with around 90% appearing a single time and 10% to 15% taken by the ten largest. Sequencing was performed on peripheral blood mononuclear cells, taken before any cancer treatment. These receptors were obtained from a female donor aged 60 or older with stage II lung adenocarcinoma. Each CDR3 is given with its conserved first and last residue. The D gene is left open where the match is weak. Size tells how often a clone was seen (once, few, many) or the class of an expanded clone, and some rows leave it out.

TGTGCCAGCAGCCTAAGGGACAGGGGAGGCGAGCAGTACTTC	CASSLRDRGGEQYF	few	TRBD1	TRBV11-2	TRBJ2-7	14
TGCAGTGCTGCACGACCAGGGGGGGCTTTCTTC	CSAARPGGAFF	NA	NA	TRBV20-1	TRBJ2-1	11
TGTGCCAGCAGCAAAAGGGATGAAAAACTGTTTTTT	CASSKRDEKLFF	NA	NA	TRBV11-2	TRBJ1-4	12
TGTGCCAGCTCCCCTCAAACAGGGGCTAGCTCCTACGAGCAGTACTTC	CASSPQTGASSYEQYF	NA	TRBD1	TRBV9	TRBJ2-7	16
TGTGCCAGCAGGGGCCCGGGGGGGGATGGCTACACCTTC	CASRGPGGDGYTF	NA	NA	TRBV28	TRBJ1-2	13
TGTGCCAGCAGTCCTGCCCAAATACAAGAGACCCAGTACTTC	CASSPAQIQETQYF	NA	NA	TRBV6-6	TRBJ2-5	14
TGCAGCGTTGAAGTTTGGGAGGGGCCGGTGGACAATGAGCAGTTCTTC	CSVEVWEGPVDNEQFF	once	TRBD2	TRBV29-1	TRBJ2-1	16
TGTGCCAGTAAAGGGGGCCCCTATAATTCACCCCTCCACTTT	CASKGGPYNSPLHF	once	TRBD1	TRBV19	TRBJ1-6	14
TGTGCCAGTAGTCCACAGGGGTACACCGGGGAGCTGTTTTTT	CASSPQGYTGELFF	NA	TRBD1	TRBV19	TRBJ2-2	14
TGTGCCAGCAGACACAACACGGGGGGCCAAGAGACCCAGTACTTC	CASRHNTGGQETQYF	NA	TRBD2	TRBV14	TRBJ2-5	15
TGTGCCAGCAGCCGAATACTGGGCCCCGGGGAGCTGTTTTTT	CASSRILGPGELFF	NA	NA	TRBV6-5	TRBJ2-2	14
TGTGCCAGCAGTTTGGGGTTCCCCACAGATACGCAGTATTTT	CASSLGFPTDTQYF	NA	NA	TRBV5-6	TRBJ2-3	14
TGTGCCAGTAGTATTTCTCCGGTTCCGGGACATATCTACAATGAGCAGTTCTTC	CASSISPVPGHIYNEQFF	NA	NA	TRBV19	TRBJ2-1	18
TGCGCCAGCAGCCACGCCAGGGAGTTACCTGGAAACACCATATATTTT	CASSHARELPGNTIYF	NA	NA	TRBV4-3	TRBJ1-3	16
TGCAGCGTTGAAGGGTGGGGCGGAAACACCTTC	CSVEGWGGNTF	NA	NA	TRBV29-1	TRBJ1-2	11
TGTGCCAGCACCCCCCCGGGACAGGGGAGCAATCAGCCCCAGCATTTT	CASTPPGQGSNQPQHF	once	TRBD1	TRBV28	TRBJ1-5	16
TGCAGCATTTTGGGGACAGAACTCGTCTATGGCTACACCTTC	CSILGTELVYGYTF	few	TRBD1	TRBV29-1	TRBJ1-2	14
TGTGCCAGCAGCCAAGAGGACAGGTCCCCCTACGAGCAGTACTTC	CASSQEDRSPYEQYF	NA	TRBD1	TRBV14	TRBJ2-7	15